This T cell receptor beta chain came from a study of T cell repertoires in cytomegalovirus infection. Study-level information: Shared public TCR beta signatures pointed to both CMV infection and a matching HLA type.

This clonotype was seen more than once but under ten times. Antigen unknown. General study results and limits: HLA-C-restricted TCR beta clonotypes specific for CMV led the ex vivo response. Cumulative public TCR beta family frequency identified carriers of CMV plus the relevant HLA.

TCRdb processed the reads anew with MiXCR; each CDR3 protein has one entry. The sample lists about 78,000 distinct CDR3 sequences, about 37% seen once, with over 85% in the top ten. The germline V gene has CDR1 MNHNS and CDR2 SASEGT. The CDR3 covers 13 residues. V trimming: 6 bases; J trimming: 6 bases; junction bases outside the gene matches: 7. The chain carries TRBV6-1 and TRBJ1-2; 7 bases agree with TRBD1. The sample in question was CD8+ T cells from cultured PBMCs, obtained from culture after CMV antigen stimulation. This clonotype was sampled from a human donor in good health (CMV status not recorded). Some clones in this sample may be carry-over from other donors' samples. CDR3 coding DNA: TGTGCCAGCAGCGTTGGACAGGTAGATGGCTACACCTTC. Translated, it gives CASSVGQVDGYTF.